This paragraph reports one TCR beta chain. Its target is unknown. Overall study findings and caveats: Tumor memory CD4+ T cell TCR gene usage was found to cluster with blood and lymph node memory CD4+ cells and with lymph node naive CD4+ cells. The larger cohort examined one V-J beta rearrangement, not whole repertoires.

The memory fraction was CD4+CD45RO+CD25- cells. Constant-region reverse primers amplified full-length variable regions, followed by semi-nested Nested Universal Primer A PCR. MiXCR, run by TCRdb on the 5' RACE reads, gives a single entry per CDR3 protein. This table holds 50,000 to 65,000 distinct CDR3 sequences, 28% found once. The CDR3 totals 13 residues. Trimming removed 6 bases from V and 3 bases from J, with 14 bases in between. Germline CDR1 and CDR2: SQVTM and ANQGSEA. This sequence originates from a female donor with breast cancer. V and J are TRBV29-1 and TRBJ1-1; D is possibly TRBD1 (5 bases). Sequences were obtained from tumor-infiltrating memory CD4+ T cells sorted from the breast tumor. Subset in this sample: memory CD4+ T cells, CD4+CD45RO+CD25-. As DNA, the CDR3 is TGCAGCGTGGGAAGGCAGGGCGACACTGAAGCTTTCTTT. This gives the protein CSVGRQGDTEAFF.